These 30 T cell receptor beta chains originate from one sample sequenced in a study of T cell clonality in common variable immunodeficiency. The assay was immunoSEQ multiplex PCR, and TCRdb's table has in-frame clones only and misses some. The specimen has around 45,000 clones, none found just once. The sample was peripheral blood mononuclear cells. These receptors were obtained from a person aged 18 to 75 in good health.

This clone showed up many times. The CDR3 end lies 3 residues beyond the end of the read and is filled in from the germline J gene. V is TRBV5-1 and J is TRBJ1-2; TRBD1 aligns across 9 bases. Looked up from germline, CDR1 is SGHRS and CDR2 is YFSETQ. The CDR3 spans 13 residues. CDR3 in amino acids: CASSLQGAEGYTF. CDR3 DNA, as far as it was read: TGCGCCAGCAGCTTACAGGGGGCTGAAGGC.

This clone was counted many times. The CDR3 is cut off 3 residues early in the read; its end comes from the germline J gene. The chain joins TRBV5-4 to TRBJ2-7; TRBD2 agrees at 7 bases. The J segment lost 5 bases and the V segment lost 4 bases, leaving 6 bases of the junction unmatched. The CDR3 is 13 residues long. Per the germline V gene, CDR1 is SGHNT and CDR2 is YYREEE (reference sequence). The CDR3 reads CASSPTSLNEQYF. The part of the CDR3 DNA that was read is TGTGCCAGCAGCCCGACTAGCCTTAACGAG.

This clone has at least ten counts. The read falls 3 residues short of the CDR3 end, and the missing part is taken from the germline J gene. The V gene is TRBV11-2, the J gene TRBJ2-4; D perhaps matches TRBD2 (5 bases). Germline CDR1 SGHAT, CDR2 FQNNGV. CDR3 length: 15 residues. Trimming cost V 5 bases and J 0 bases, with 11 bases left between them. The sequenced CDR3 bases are TGTGCCAGCAGCGAGGGTGTGAAAGCCAAAAACATT. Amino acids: CASSEGVKAKNI. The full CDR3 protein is CASSEGVKAKNIQYF.

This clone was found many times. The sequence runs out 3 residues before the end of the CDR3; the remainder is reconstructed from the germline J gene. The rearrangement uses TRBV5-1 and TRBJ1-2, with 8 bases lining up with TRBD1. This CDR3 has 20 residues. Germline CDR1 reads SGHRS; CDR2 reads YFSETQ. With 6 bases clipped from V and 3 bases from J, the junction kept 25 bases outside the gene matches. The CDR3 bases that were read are TGCGCCAGCAAAGGAGGACTTTCAGGGGGCCTAGGGTTGTTTGACTATGGC. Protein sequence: CASKGGLSGGLGLFDYG. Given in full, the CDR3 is CASKGGLSGGLGLFDYGYTF.

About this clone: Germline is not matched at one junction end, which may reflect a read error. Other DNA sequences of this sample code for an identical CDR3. CDR3 in amino acids: CAWSLTGPGNTIYF. Partial CDR3 DNA: TGTGCCTGGAGCTTGACAGGGCCGGGAAACACG. The V and J genes are TRBV30 and TRBJ1-3; 7 positions match TRBD1. The CDR3 end is not reached by the read, which stops 3 residues before it; the germline J gene fills it in. The germline V gene has CDR1 GTSNPN and CDR2 SVGIG (reference sequence). The CDR3 covers 14 residues.

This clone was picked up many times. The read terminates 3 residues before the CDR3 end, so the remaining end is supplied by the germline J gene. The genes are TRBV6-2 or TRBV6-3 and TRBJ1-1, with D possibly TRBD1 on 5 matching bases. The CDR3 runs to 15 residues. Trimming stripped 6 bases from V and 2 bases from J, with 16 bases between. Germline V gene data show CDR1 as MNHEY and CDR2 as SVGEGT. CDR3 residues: CASRSPTASNTEAFF. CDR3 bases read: TGTGCCAGCAGAAGCCCGACAGCTTCTAACACTGAA.

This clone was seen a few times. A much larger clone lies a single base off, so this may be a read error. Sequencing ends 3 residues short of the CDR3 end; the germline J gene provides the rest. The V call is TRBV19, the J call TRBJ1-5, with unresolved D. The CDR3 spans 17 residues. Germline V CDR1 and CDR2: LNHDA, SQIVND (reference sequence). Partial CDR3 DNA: TGTGCCAGTACTATAGATCTAAAGGGAGCGGGCAATCAGCCC. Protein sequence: CASTIDLKGAGNQP. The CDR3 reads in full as CASTIDLKGAGNQPQHF.

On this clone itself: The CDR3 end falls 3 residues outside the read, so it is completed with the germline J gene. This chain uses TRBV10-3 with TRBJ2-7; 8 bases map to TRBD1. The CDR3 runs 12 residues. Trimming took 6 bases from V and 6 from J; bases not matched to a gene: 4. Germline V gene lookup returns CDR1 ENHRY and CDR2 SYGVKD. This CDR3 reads CAIRTGDGEQYF. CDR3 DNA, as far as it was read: TGTGCCATCAGGACAGGGGACGGCGAG.

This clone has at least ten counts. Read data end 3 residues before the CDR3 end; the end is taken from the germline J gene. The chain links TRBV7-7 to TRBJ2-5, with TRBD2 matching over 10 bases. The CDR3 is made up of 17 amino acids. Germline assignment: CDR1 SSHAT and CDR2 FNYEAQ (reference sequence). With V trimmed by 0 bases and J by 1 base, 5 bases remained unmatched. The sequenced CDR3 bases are TGTGCCAGCAGCTTAGCATATACTAGCGGGGCCCAAGAGACC. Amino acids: CASSLAYTSGAQET. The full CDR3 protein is CASSLAYTSGAQETQYF.

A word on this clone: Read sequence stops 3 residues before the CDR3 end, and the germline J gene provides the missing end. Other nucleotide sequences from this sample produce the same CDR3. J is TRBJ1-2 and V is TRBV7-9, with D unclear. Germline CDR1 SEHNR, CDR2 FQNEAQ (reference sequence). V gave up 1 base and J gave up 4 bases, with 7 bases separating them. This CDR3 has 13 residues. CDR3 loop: CASSLEGGYGYTF. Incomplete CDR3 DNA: TGTGCCAGCAGCTTAGAAGGTGGCTATGGC.

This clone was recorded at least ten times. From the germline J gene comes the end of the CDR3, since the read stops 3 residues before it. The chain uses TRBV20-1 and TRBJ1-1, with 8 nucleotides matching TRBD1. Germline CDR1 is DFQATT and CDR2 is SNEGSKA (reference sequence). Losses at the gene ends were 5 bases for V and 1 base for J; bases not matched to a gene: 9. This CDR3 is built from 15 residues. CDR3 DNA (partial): TGCAGTGCTCGCCCCAGGACAGGGCAGAACACTGAA. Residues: CSARPRTGQNTE. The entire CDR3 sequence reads CSARPRTGQNTEAFF.

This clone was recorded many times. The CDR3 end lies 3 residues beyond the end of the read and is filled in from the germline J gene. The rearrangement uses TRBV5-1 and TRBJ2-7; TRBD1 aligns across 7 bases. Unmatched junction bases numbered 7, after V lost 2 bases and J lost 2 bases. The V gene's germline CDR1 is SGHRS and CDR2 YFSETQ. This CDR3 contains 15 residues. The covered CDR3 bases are TGCGCCAGCAGCTTCAGGACAGGCCACACCTACGAG. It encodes CASSFRTGHTYE. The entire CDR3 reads CASSFRTGHTYEQYF.

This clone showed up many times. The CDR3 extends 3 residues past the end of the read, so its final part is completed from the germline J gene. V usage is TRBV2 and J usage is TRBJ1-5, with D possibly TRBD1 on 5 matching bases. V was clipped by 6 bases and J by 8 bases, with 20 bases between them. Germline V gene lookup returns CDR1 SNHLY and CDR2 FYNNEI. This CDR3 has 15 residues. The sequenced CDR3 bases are TGTGCCAGCAGAGGAGAAGCGGGGGACGGGAAGCCC. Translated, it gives CASRGEAGDGKP. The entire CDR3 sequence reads CASRGEAGDGKPQHF. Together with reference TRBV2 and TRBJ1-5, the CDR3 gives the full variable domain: EPEVTQTPSHQVTQMGQEVILRCVPISNHLYFYWYRQILGQKVEFLVSFYNNEISEKSEIFDDQFSVERPDGSNFTLKIRSTKLEDSAMYFCASRGEAGDGKPQHFGDGTRLSIL.

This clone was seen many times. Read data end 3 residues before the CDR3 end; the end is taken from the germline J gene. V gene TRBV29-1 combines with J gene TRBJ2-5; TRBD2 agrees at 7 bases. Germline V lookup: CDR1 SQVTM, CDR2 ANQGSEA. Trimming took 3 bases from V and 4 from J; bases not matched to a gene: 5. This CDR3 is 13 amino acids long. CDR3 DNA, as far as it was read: TGCAGCGTTGACCTCGGACTAGGAGAGACC. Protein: CSVDLGLGET. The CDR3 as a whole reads CSVDLGLGETQYF. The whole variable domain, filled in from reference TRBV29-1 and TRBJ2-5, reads SAVISQKPSRDICQRGTSLTIQCQVDSQVTMMFWYRQQPGQSLTLIATANQGSEATYESGFVIDKFPISRPNLTFSTLTVSNMSPEDSSIYLCSVDLGLGETQYFGPGTRLLVL.

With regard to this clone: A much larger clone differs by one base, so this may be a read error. The part of the CDR3 DNA that was read is TGTGCCGGCAGCCCACCGGGCAGGGTAGGAAACACC. Protein: CAGSPPGRVGNT. The full CDR3 protein is CAGSPPGRVGNTIYF. This sequence joins TRBV7-9 and TRBJ1-3; tentatively, D is TRBD1 (5 bases). Read sequence stops 3 residues before the CDR3 end, and the germline J gene provides the missing end. The CDR3 runs 15 residues. Per germline, CDR1 SEHNR and CDR2 FQNEAQ (reference sequence).

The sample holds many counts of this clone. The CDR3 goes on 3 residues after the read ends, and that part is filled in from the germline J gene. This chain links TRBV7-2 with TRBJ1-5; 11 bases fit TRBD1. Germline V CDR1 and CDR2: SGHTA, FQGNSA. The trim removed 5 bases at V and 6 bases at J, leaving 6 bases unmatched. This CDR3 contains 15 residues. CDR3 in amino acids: CASSPGTGGGQPQHF. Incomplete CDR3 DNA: TGTGCCAGCAGCCCGGGGACAGGGGGAGGTCAGCCC.

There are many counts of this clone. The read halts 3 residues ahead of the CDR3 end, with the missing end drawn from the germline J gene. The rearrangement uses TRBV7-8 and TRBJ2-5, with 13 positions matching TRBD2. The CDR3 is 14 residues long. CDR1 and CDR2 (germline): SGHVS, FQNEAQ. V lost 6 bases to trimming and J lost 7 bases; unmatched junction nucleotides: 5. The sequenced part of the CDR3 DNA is TGTGCCAGCAGAGGGACTAGCGGGGCCCGGACC. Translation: CASRGTSGART. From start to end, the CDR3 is CASRGTSGARTQYF.

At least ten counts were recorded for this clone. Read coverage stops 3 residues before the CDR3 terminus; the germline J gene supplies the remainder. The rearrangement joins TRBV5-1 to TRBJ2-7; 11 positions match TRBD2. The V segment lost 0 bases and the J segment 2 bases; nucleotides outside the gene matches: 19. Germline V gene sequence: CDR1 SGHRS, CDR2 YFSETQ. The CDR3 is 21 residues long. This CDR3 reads CASSLGSPISIPSGGTYEQYF. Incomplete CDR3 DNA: TGCGCCAGCAGCTTGGGGTCACCTATTTCGATCCCTAGCGGGGGGACCTACGAG.

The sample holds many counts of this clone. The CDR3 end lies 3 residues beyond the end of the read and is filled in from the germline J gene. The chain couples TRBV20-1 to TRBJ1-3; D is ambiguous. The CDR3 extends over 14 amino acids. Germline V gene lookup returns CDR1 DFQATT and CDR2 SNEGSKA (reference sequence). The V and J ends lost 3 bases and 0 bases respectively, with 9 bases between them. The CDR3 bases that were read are TGCAGTGCTAGTAACAGCCTCTCTGGAAACACC. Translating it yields CSASNSLSGNT. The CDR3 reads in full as CSASNSLSGNTIYF.

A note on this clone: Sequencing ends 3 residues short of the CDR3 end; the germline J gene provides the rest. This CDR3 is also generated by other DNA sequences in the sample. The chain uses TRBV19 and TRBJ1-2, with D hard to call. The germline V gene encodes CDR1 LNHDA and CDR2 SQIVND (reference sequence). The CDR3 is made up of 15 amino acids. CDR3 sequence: CASSIGPGSSYDYTF. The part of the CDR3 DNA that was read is TGTGCCAGTAGTATAGGCCCAGGCAGCTCCTACGAC. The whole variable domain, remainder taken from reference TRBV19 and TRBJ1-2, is DGGITQSPKYLFRKEGQNVTLSCEQNLNHDAMYWYRQDPGQGLRLIYYSQIVNDFQKGDIAEGYSVSREKKESFPLTVTSAQKNPTAFYLCASSIGPGSSYDYTFGSGTRLTVV.

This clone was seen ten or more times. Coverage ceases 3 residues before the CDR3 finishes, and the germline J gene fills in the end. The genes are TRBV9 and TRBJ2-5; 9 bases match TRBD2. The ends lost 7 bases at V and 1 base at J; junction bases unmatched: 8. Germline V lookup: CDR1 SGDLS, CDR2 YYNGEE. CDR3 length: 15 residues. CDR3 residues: CASARAGGLQETQYF. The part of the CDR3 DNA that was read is TGTGCCAGCGCTCGAGCGGGGGGCCTCCAAGAGACC.

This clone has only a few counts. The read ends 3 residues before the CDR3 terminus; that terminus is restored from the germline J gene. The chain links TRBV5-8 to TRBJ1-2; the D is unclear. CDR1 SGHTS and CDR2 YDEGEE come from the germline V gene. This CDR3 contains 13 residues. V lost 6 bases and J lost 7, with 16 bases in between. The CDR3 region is CASTDRAGCGYTF. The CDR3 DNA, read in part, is TGTGCCAGCACCGATAGGGCAGGCTGTGGC.

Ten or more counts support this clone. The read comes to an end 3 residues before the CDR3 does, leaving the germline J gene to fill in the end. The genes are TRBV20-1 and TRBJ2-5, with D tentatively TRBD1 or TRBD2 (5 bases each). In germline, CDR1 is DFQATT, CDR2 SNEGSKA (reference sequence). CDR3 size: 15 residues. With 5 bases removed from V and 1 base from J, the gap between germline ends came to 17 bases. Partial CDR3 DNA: TGCAGTGCTGGTACAGGAGGATCCCCCCAAGAGACC. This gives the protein CSAGTGGSPQET. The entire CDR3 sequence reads CSAGTGGSPQETQYF.

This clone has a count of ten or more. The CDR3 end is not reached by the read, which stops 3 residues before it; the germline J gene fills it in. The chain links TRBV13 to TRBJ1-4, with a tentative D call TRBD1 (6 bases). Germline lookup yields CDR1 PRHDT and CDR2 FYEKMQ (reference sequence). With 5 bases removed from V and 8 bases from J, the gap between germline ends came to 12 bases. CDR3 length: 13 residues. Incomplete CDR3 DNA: TGTGCCAGCAGCGGCCAGGGGCGGGAAAAA. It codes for CASSGQGREK. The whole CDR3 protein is CASSGQGREKLFF. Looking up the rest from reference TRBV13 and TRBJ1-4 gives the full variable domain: AAGVIQSPRHLIKEKRETATLKCYPIPRHDTVYWYQQGPGQDPQFLISFYEKMQSDKGSIPDRFSAQQFSDYHSELNMSSLELGDSALYFCASSGQGREKLFFGSGTQLSVL.

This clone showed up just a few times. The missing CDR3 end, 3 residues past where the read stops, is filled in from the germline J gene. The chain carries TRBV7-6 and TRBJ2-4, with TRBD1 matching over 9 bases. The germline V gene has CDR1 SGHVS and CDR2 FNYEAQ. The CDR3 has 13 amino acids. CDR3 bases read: TGTGCCAGCAGCCGGGACAGGGACTTCGGT. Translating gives CASSRDRDFG. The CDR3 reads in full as CASSRDRDFGQYF.

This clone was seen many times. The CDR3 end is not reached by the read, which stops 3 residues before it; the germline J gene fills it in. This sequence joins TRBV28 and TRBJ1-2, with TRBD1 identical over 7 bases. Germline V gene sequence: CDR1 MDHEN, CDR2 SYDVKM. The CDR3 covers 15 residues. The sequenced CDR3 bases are TGTGCCAGCAGTTTGGTCGACCGGGACAGTCGGGGC. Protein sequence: CASSLVDRDSRG. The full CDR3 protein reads CASSLVDRDSRGYTF.

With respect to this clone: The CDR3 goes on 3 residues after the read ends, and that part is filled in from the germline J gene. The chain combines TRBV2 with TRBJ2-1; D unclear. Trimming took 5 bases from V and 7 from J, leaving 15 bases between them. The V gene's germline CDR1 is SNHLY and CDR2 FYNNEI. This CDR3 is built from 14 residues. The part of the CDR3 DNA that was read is TGTGCCAGCAGTTATATTCCCGACAAAAATGAG. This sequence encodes CASSYIPDKNE. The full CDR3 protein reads CASSYIPDKNEQFF.

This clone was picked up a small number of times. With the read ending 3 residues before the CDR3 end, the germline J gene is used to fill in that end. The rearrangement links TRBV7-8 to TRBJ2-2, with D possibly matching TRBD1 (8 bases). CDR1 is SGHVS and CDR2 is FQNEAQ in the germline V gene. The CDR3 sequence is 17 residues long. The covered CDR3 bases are TGTGCCAGCAGCCCAAGACGGACAGGGAGGGGGTATGAAAAG. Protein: CASSPRRTGRGYEK. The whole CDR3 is CASSPRRTGRGYEKLFF.

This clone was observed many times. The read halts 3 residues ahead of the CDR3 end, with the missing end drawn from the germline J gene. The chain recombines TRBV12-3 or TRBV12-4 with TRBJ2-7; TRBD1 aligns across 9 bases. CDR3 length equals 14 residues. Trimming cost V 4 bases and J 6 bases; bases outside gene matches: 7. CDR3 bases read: TGTGCCAGCAGTTCGGGACAGGGTTTGTGCGAG. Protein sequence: CASSSGQGLCE. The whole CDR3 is CASSSGQGLCEQYF.

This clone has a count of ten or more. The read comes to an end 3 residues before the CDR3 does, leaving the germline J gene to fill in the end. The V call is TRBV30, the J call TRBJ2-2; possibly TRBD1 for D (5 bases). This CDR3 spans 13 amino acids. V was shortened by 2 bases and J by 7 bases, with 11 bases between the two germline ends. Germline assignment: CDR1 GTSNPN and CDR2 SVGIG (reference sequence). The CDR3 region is CAWSRQGNGELFF. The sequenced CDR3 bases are TGTGCCTGGAGTAGGCAGGGCAACGGGGAG.